The 29 T cell receptor beta chains given below trace back to one sample, sequenced in a study of T cells in Graves' hyperthyroidism and ophthalmopathy. The source material, RNA transcripts, was used to amplify TCR beta CDR3 regions. Using the HTBI primer set, a first-round RT-PCR was run on the TCR CDR3. Via MiXCR, TCRdb re-called the multiplex PCR reads, giving one row per CDR3 protein. The sample holds 300,000 to 450,000 distinct CDR3 sequences; approximately 12% are singletons and the top ten take under 25%. Sequencing was done on a sample of blood. These receptors all come from a man aged 25-45 years with Graves' hyperthyroidism that later progressed to Graves' ophthalmopathy.

This clonotype was seen a few times. The gene calls are TRBV27 and TRBJ1-5; 8 bases map to TRBD1. This CDR3 has 14 residues. Germline CDR1 MNHEY, CDR2 SMNVEV (reference sequence). Trimming took 4 bases from V and 6 from J; bases not matched to a gene: 5. The CDR3, as DNA: TGTGCCAGCAGTTACACAGGGGGACCTCAGCCCCAGCATTTT. It codes for CASSYTGGPQPQHF.

The sample holds a few counts of this clonotype. The J gene is TRBJ2-7, the V gene TRBV6-6; possibly TRBD1 for D (5 bases). The CDR3 sequence is 14 residues long. Deletions cut 2 bases from V and 6 bases from J, with 14 bases between. Germline loops: CDR1 MNHNY, CDR2 SVGAGI (reference sequence). The CDR3 sequence is CASSYTTGFGEQYF. Here the CDR3 DNA reads TGTGCCAGCAGTTACACCACAGGTTTTGGCGAGCAGTACTTC.

This rearrangement joins TRBV29-1 to TRBJ2-5; a weak D match, TRBD1 (5 bases). Germline values: CDR1 SQVTM, CDR2 ANQGSEA. Trimming stripped 6 bases from V and 5 bases from J, with 13 bases between. The CDR3 loop spans 12 amino acids. For the CDR3, the DNA is TGCAGCGTCGAGCCAGGGTTGGAGACCCAGTACTTC. Encoded protein: CSVEPGLETQYF.

With regard to this clonotype: Its ends do not fully match the called genes, so a read error is possible. The chain combines TRBV11-2 with TRBJ1-6; possibly TRBD1 for D (6 bases). The germline V gene encodes CDR1 SGHAT and CDR2 FQNNGV. This CDR3 spans 15 amino acids. The CDR3 DNA reads TGTGCCAGCAGCTTAACGCAGGGGTTATCCTCACCCCTCCGCTTT. It codes for CASSLTQGLSSPLRF.

The chain couples TRBV30 to TRBJ2-2, with TRBD2 matching over 9 bases. The CDR3 runs to 16 residues. V lost 4 bases to trimming and J lost 4 bases; unmatched junction nucleotides: 10. Germline CDR1 GTSNPN, CDR2 SVGIG (reference sequence). The CDR3 DNA is TGTGCCTGGAAGGGGGCTAGCGGGATTATCACCGGGGAGCTGTTTTTT. Encoded protein: CAWKGASGIITGELFF.

The CDR3 DNA follows: TGCGCCAGCAGCCTCTCGGGGACAGGTGGAATGGTTTGGGGGGAGCTGTTTTTT. Amino acids: CASSLSGTGGMVWGELFF. The chain is built from TRBV4-1 and TRBJ2-2; 8 positions agree with TRBD1. Germline CDR1 and CDR2: MGHRA and YSYEKL. The V gene end was trimmed by 4 bases and the J gene end by 8 bases; junction bases not matched to a gene: 18. The CDR3 sequence is 18 residues long.

This clonotype was recorded many times. The chain recombines TRBV2 with TRBJ2-1, with a tentative D call TRBD2 (7 bases). V was cut by 6 bases and J by 5 bases, with 8 bases left in between. CDR3 length: 12 amino acids. CDR1 is SNHLY, CDR2 FYNNEI, per germline. The CDR3 here is CASRGGDNEQFF. DNA for the CDR3: TGTGCCAGCAGAGGGGGGGACAATGAGCAGTTCTTC. Using reference TRBV2 and TRBJ2-1 for the parts outside the CDR3, the full variable domain is EPEVTQTPSHQVTQMGQEVILRCVPISNHLYFYWYRQILGQKVEFLVSFYNNEISEKSEIFDDQFSVERPDGSNFTLKIRSTKLEDSAMYFCASRGGDNEQFFGPGTRLTVL.

This clonotype was counted only a few times. The chain has TRBV6-1 and TRBJ2-5, with TRBD2 matching 7 bases. The CDR3 sequence is 14 residues long. Germline V gene data show CDR1 as MNHNS and CDR2 as SASEGT. V was clipped by 2 bases and J by 2 bases; unmatched bases: 2. CDR3 bases: TGTGCCAGCAGTGAATACGGGGGGCAAGAGACCCAGTACTTC. Translation: CASSEYGGQETQYF.

This clonotype appeared many times. The chain uses TRBV2 and TRBJ1-2; TRBD1 matches at 9 bases. The CDR3 totals 16 residues. The junction had 15 bases not matched to a gene; V was cut back by 7 bases and J by 6 bases. The germline V gene encodes CDR1 SNHLY and CDR2 FYNNEI. The DNA for the CDR3 is TGTGCCAGCATTGACGGGACAGGGTGCGGCTCGAATGGCTACACCTTC. Its protein product is CASIDGTGCGSNGYTF.

This clonotype has at least ten counts. This sequence joins TRBV6-5 and TRBJ2-3; 7 nucleotides line up with TRBD2. V was pared by 0 bases and J by 1 base, with 4 bases of the junction left unmatched. The length of the CDR3 is 16 residues. Looked up from germline, CDR1 is MNHEY and CDR2 is SVGAGI. Here the CDR3 reads CASSYSAAGGTDTQYF. CDR3 DNA: TGTGCCAGCAGTTACTCTGCGGCGGGGGGCACAGATACGCAGTATTTT.

The chain combines TRBV30 with TRBJ1-2; D is possibly TRBD1 (6 bases). The CDR3 spans 13 residues. With 5 bases removed from V and 7 bases from J, the gap between germline ends came to 17 bases. Germline CDR1 GTSNPN, CDR2 SVGIG (reference sequence). In DNA form, the CDR3 reads TGTGCCTGGGGGTGGGAGGGGGTTGCTGGCTACACCTTC. As protein: CAWGWEGVAGYTF.

This clonotype was seen many times. This chain uses TRBV7-9 with TRBJ1-1; D uncertain. The V end lost 5 bases, the J end lost 7 bases, and 20 bases lay between the germline ends. From germline, CDR1 is SEHNR and CDR2 FQNEAQ (reference sequence). CDR3 length equals 15 residues. The DNA of the CDR3 is TGTGCCAGCAGCCCCTCACGCGGTATGGACGGTGAAGCTTTCTTT. Its protein product is CASSPSRGMDGEAFF.

Comment on this clonotype: A much larger clone lies one base from this, so it may be a read error. In DNA, the CDR3 is TGTGCCAGCAGTTACCCTAGCGTCGGACTTGGAGAGACCCAGTACTTC. This translates into CASSYPSVGLGETQYF. J is TRBJ2-5 and V is TRBV6-5, with D perhaps matching TRBD2 (6 bases). Germline V gene sequence: CDR1 MNHEY, CDR2 SVGAGI. This CDR3 spans 16 amino acids. The ends were cut back, 2 bases at V and 4 bases at J, with 17 bases in the middle.

As DNA, the CDR3 is TGCAGTGCCCTCGAGGGGGGGGCCTTCTACGAGCAGTACTTC. It yields the protein CSALEGGAFYEQYF. V is TRBV20-1 and J is TRBJ2-7; D perhaps matches TRBD2 (7 bases). Germline V CDR1 and CDR2: DFQATT, SNEGSKA (reference sequence). Trimming removed 6 bases at V and 3 bases at J, with 18 bases between. The length of the CDR3 is 14 residues.

The CDR3: CASSLMGRKNSPLHF. Here the CDR3 DNA reads TGTGCCAGCAGCTTAATGGGACGGAAGAATTCACCCCTCCACTTT. The J gene is TRBJ1-6, the V gene TRBV28; possibly TRBD1 for D (5 bases). This CDR3 spans 15 amino acids. The V gene lost 6 bases and the J gene lost 7 bases, with 16 bases spanning the gap. The V gene's germline CDR1 is MDHEN and CDR2 SYDVKM.

The chain is built from TRBV5-4 and TRBJ2-3; 8 bases are a match to TRBD2. CDR1 and CDR2 (germline): SGHNT, YYREEE (reference sequence). The CDR3 is 15 residues long. The J segment lost 6 bases and the V segment lost 0 bases, leaving 6 bases of the junction unmatched. CDR3 residues: CASSLGGGRSDTQYF. The DNA for the CDR3 is TGTGCCAGCAGCTTGGGCGGGGGGAGGTCGGATACGCAGTATTTT.

This clonotype was observed at least ten times. This chain connects TRBV28 to TRBJ1-2; D perhaps matches TRBD1 (5 bases). V dropped 3 bases and J dropped 2 bases, with 16 bases sitting between them. CDR3 length: 16 amino acids. Germline lookup yields CDR1 MDHEN and CDR2 SYDVKM. Here the CDR3 DNA reads TGTGCCAGCAGTTTCGAGGGACCCTTCCACAACTATGGCTACACCTTC. It yields the protein CASSFEGPFHNYGYTF.

The V gene is TRBV28, the J gene TRBJ2-3; possibly TRBD1 for D (6 bases). V was pared by 5 bases and J by 3 bases, with 12 bases between. There are 14 residues in the CDR3. The germline V gene encodes CDR1 MDHEN and CDR2 SYDVKM. The CDR3 DNA sequence: TGTGCCAGCAGTATAACAGGGTTGACAGATACGCAGTATTTT. Its translation is CASSITGLTDTQYF.

This clonotype has at least ten counts. The chain uses TRBV28 and TRBJ1-5; 8 nucleotides match TRBD1. Germline CDR1 and CDR2: MDHEN and SYDVKM. The CDR3 runs 16 residues. The V segment lost 6 bases and the J segment 7 bases; nucleotides outside the gene matches: 14. In nucleotides, the CDR3 is TGTGCCAGCAGCCCCTCGAGGGGACAGGCTCGCCAGCCCCAGCATTTT. Translation gives CASSPSRGQARQPQHF.

The gene calls are TRBV5-1 and TRBJ1-4; D might be TRBD1 (5 bases). There are 15 residues in the CDR3. V was pared by 4 bases and J by 7 bases, with 17 bases between. Germline assignment: CDR1 SGHRS and CDR2 YFSETQ. CDR3 in amino acids: CASSPSGREGEKLFF. The CDR3 nucleotides read TGCGCCAGCAGCCCCTCCGGCAGGGAAGGTGAAAAACTGTTTTTT.

This clonotype was seen repeatedly, ten times or more. The chain carries TRBV5-1 and TRBJ2-7; weak D call: TRBD1 (6 bases). Per the germline V gene, CDR1 is SGHRS and CDR2 is YFSETQ. V lost 4 bases and J 7 bases, leaving 18 bases between the germline ends. The CDR3 loop spans 14 amino acids. The CDR3 spells CASSGKTGSGEQYF. The DNA of the CDR3 is TGCGCCAGCAGCGGAAAAACAGGGTCGGGGGAGCAGTACTTC. The full variable domain, in which reference TRBV5-1 and TRBJ2-7 provide the parts outside the CDR3, is KAGVTQTPRYLIKTRGQQVTLSCSPISGHRSVSWYQQTPGQGLQFLFEYFSETQRNKGNFPGRFSGRQFSNSRSEMNVSTLELGDSALYLCASSGKTGSGEQYFGPGTRLTVT.

This clonotype was observed a handful of times. This chain links TRBV7-9 with TRBJ2-3; D might be TRBD1 or TRBD2, each matching 5 bases. The CDR3 covers 16 residues. Trimming took off 4 bases at V and 2 bases at J, with 16 bases between the two ends. Germline CDR1 is SEHNR and CDR2 is FQNEAQ (reference sequence). The CDR3 DNA reads as TGTGCCAGCAGCTCCTTTTCGGGGCAGTACACAGATACGCAGTATTTT. This sequence encodes CASSSFSGQYTDTQYF.

This clonotype came up many times. V and J are TRBV7-6 and TRBJ1-4; D ambiguous. V was shortened by 2 bases and J by 0 bases, with 10 bases between the two germline ends. The length of the CDR3 is 16 residues. Germline V gene data show CDR1 as SGHVS and CDR2 as FNYEAQ. The CDR3 loop is CASSLYGHATNEKLFF. The CDR3 coding sequence is TGTGCCAGCAGCTTATACGGTCACGCAACTAATGAAAAACTGTTTTTT.

This clonotype has ten or more counts. The chain carries TRBV10-2 and TRBJ2-7; D is undetermined. V was cut by 7 bases and J by 2 bases, with 12 bases left in between. Germline CDR1 WSHSY, CDR2 SAAADI. The CDR3 covers 13 residues. The CDR3 loop reads CASTMTAPYEQYF. In DNA, the CDR3 is TGCGCCAGCACTATGACGGCCCCCTACGAGCAGTACTTC.

This clonotype has just a few counts. V usage is TRBV28 and J usage is TRBJ1-5; TRBD1 aligns across 7 bases. The CDR3 is 15 amino acids. Losses at the gene ends were 2 bases for V and 5 bases for J; bases not matched to a gene: 6. Looked up from germline, CDR1 is MDHEN and CDR2 is SYDVKM. DNA for the CDR3: TGTGCCAGCAGTTTACCACAGGGGCGGCATCAGCCCCAGCATTTT. It yields the protein CASSLPQGRHQPQHF.

This clonotype was seen at least ten times. The rearrangement joins TRBV28 to TRBJ1-5; 9 bases map to TRBD1. V gave up 5 bases and J gave up 5 bases; unmatched junction bases: 7. In germline, CDR1 is MDHEN, CDR2 SYDVKM. This CDR3 region has 15 residues. In DNA, the CDR3 is TGTGCCAGCAGTATACCGGGACAGGGTGATCAGCCCCAGCATTTT. It translates to CASSIPGQGDQPQHF.

The chain joins TRBV7-9 to TRBJ2-3; D is unresolved. V dropped 5 bases and J dropped 0 bases, with 9 bases sitting between them. Germline values: CDR1 SEHNR, CDR2 FQNEAQ (reference sequence). The CDR3 covers 14 residues. CDR3 coding DNA: TGTGCCAGCAGCCCATCAAGTAGCACAGATACGCAGTATTTT. Protein: CASSPSSSTDTQYF. Full variable domain (rest looked up from reference TRBV7-9 and TRBJ2-3): DTGVSQNPRHKITKRGQNVTFRCDPISEHNRLYWYRQTLGQGPEFLTYFQNEAQLEKSRLLSDRFSAERPKGSFSTLEIQRTEQGDSAMYLCASSPSSSTDTQYFGPGTRLTVL.

This clonotype was detected only a few times. This chain connects TRBV15 to TRBJ1-5; no clear D. CDR1 LNHNV and CDR2 YYDKDF come from the germline V gene (reference sequence). V lost 0 bases, J lost 1 base, and 7 bases lay in between. The CDR3 totals 15 residues. In nucleotides, the CDR3 is TGTGCCACCAGCAGAGATGTAGGGAGCAATCAGCCCCAGCATTTT. Translating it yields CATSRDVGSNQPQHF.

In this sample, this clonotype turned up a few times. This chain links TRBV24-1 with TRBJ1-6, with TRBD1 identical over 8 bases. V was clipped by 3 bases and J by 7 bases; unmatched bases: 7. The CDR3 loop spans 16 amino acids. Germline values: CDR1 KGHDR, CDR2 SFDVKD. The CDR3 reads CATSDSRTGNNSPLHF. The CDR3 DNA reads TGTGCCACCAGTGATAGCCGGACAGGGAACAATTCACCCCTCCACTTT.